Listed below are T cell receptor beta chains from one sample, sequenced in a study of cytomegalovirus exposure and HLA in healthy donors. TCRdb's table, derived via immunoSEQ multiplex PCR, lists solely in-frame clones and lacks some. The table shows more than 150,000 clones, with about 90% occurring only once. The sequencing sample was made of PBMCs. The receptors were sampled from a girl under three years old in good health and CMV-seronegative. CDR3s include the opening cysteine and the closing phenylalanine or tryptophan. The D gene is left open where the match is weak. Clone size is shown for a subset of rows, as once, few, many or a class of expanded clone.

abundance	d_gene	v_gene	j_gene	CDR3nt	CDR3aa
NA	NA	TRBV10-3	TRBJ1-3	TGTGCCATCGGAGACTTCGCTTCGGCCGGAAACACCATATATTTT	CAIGDFASAGNTIYF
NA	NA	TRBV27	TRBJ1-2	TGTGCCAGCAGTTTAATCCCAGGGGCAGGCTCTAAAGGCTACACCTTC	CASSLIPGAGSKGYTF
NA	NA	TRBV2	TRBJ1-6	TGTGCCAGCAGTGCTGGGACACCAAATTCACCCCTCCACTTT	CASSAGTPNSPLHF
NA	NA	TRBV7-6	TRBJ2-7	TGTGCCAGCAGCTTAGCGCCGCCCGACTACGAGCAGCACTTC	CASSLAPPDYEQHF
NA	TRBD1	TRBV5-4	TRBJ2-5	TGTGCCAGCAGCGTTACAGGGGCGAAACGGGAGACCCAGTACTTC	CASSVTGAKRETQYF
NA	TRBD1	TRBV5-1	TRBJ1-1	TGCGCCAGCAGCGACAGGGTAGACGACACTGAAGCTTTCTTT	CASSDRVDDTEAFF
NA	NA	TRBV10-2	TRBJ2-7	TGCGCCAGCAGTGCTAACTACGAGCAGTACTTC	CASSANYEQYF
NA	NA	TRBV30	TRBJ2-7	TGTGCCTGGAATAGAGACTACGAGCAGTACTTC	CAWNRDYEQYF
once	NA	TRBV19	TRBJ1-1	TGTGCCAGTAGTATAGATTGGCGGGTAGTCACTGAAGCTTTCTTT	CASSIDWRVVTEAFF
few	NA	TRBV29-1	TRBJ2-3	TGCAGCGTCATACTCCGCTACACAGATACGCAGTATTTT	CSVILRYTDTQYF
NA	NA	TRBV25-1	TRBJ1-1	TGTGCCAGCAGTTCCTGGGGGGGGACTGAAGCTTTCTTT	CASSSWGGTEAFF
NA	TRBD2	TRBV30	TRBJ2-7	TGTGCCCGGAGAAAAAACTACTCCCCTGGCGGGGGGGCCCGGGGGTACGAGCAGTACTTC	CARRKNYSPGGGARGYEQYF
NA	NA	TRBV6-1	TRBJ1-2	TGTGCCAGCCACAGGGAAGCGAGGGGCCCATACACCTTC	CASHREARGPYTF
NA	TRBD1	TRBV5-6	TRBJ1-4	TGTGCCAGCAGCTTGGTTGGGACAGGGAATGAAAAACTGTTTTTT	CASSLVGTGNEKLFF
once	NA	TRBV7-9	TRBJ2-4	TGTTCCAGCAGCTTAGTAGTTAGCAAAAACATTCAGTACTTC	CSSSLVVSKNIQYF
NA	TRBD2	TRBV11-3	TRBJ2-7	TGTGCCAGCAGCTCCCGGTCCCTGGGCGGGAGGCTTCCTCCCTACGAGCAGTACTTC	CASSSRSLGGRLPPYEQYF
NA	TRBD1	TRBV5-1	TRBJ1-1	TGCGCCAGCAGGCCCGGGACAGGGTTCGGCACTGAAGCTTTCTTT	CASRPGTGFGTEAFF
NA	TRBD1	TRBV5-1	TRBJ2-5	TGCGCCAGCAGCACGGGACAGGTGGCCGAGACCCAGTACTTC	CASSTGQVAETQYF
NA	NA	TRBV2	TRBJ2-7	TGTGCCAGTGCACTATCGGTCTCCTACGAGCAGTACTTC	CASALSVSYEQYF
NA	TRBD1	TRBV2	TRBJ2-7	TGTGCCAGCAGTGGAGAAGGACAGGGGACCGGCAGGGCCGGGGCCGAGCAGTACTTC	CASSGEGQGTGRAGAEQYF
NA	NA	TRBV2	TRBJ2-7	TGTGCCAGCAGTAAACTGGACAGCGCCGGGCCCTACGAGCAGTACTTC	CASSKLDSAGPYEQYF
NA	TRBD2	TRBV5-1	TRBJ2-3	TGCGCCAGCCTAGCGGGACGGACAGGAGATACGCAGTATTTT	CASLAGRTGDTQYF
few	NA	TRBV6-1	TRBJ2-7	TGTGCCAGCAGTGTACGGATAGCGGATTACTACGAGCAGTACTTC	CASSVRIADYYEQYF
NA	TRBD1	TRBV5-8	TRBJ1-2	TGTGCCAGCAGCTTTAGTACAGGGGCCGGCTACACCTTC	CASSFSTGAGYTF
NA	NA	TRBV4-1	TRBJ2-3	TGCGCCAGCAGCCCCTTCAGCACAGATACGCAGTATTTT	CASSPFSTDTQYF
NA	NA	TRBV4-1	TRBJ1-1	TGCGCCAGCAGCCAATCCCGAGGGGGGGGAAGAAAGAACACTGAAGCTTTCTTT	CASSQSRGGGRKNTEAFF
NA	TRBD2	TRBV5-4	TRBJ2-7	TGTGCCAGCAGCCTGAAGCGGGAGCTAGGGGGCGAGCAGTACTTC	CASSLKRELGGEQYF
NA	TRBD1	TRBV6-6	TRBJ1-5	TGTGCCAGCAGTCGGACAGGGGGCAATCAGCCCCAGCATTTT	CASSRTGGNQPQHF
once	NA	TRBV7-6	TRBJ1-5	TGTGCCAGCAGCTCAGGGACATCGCGCGGGCAGCCCCAGCATTTT	CASSSGTSRGQPQHF
NA	TRBD2	TRBV5-6	TRBJ2-1	TGTGCCAGCAGCCGGGTGGGCGGGAGGGGAAGCAATGAGCAGTTCTTC	CASSRVGGRGSNEQFF
NA	NA	TRBV6-4	TRBJ1-1	TGTGCCAGCAGTGTGGACAGTAACACTGAAGCTTTCTTT	CASSVDSNTEAFF
NA	NA	TRBV9	TRBJ1-1	TGTGCCAGCAGCGTAGACAGCTTGAACACTGAAGCTTTCTTT	CASSVDSLNTEAFF
NA	NA	TRBV27	TRBJ1-1	TGTGCCAGCAGTAAAGGGATTACAGGTTCGAACACTGAAGCTTTCTTT	CASSKGITGSNTEAFF
NA	NA	TRBV4-1	TRBJ2-7	TGCGCCAGCAGCCAAGCAGACAGTGCCCCCACGAACGAGCAGTACTTC	CASSQADSAPTNEQYF
NA	TRBD2	TRBV5-8	TRBJ2-7	TGTGCCAGCACTCACCTAGCGGGCTCCTACGAGCAGTACTTC	CASTHLAGSYEQYF
NA	TRBD1	TRBV19	TRBJ2-2	TGTGCCAGTAGTATCTTACGTCCCGGGACAGGGGGAGTGAACACCGGGGAGCTGTTTTTT	CASSILRPGTGGVNTGELFF
NA	NA	TRBV11-2	TRBJ2-7	TGTGCCAGCAGCTTAAACTCGGGAGAGCAGTACTTC	CASSLNSGEQYF
NA	TRBD1	TRBV6-1	TRBJ1-6	TGTGCCAGCAGTGAAGGTGCGTTACAGGGGGGTTCACCCCTCCACTTT	CASSEGALQGGSPLHF
NA	TRBD1	TRBV6-5	TRBJ2-3	TGTGCCAGCAGTTACAGGGACAGGTATATAGATACGCAGTATTTT	CASSYRDRYIDTQYF
NA	TRBD1	TRBV5-1	TRBJ1-4	TGCGCCAGCAGCAACAGGGGGCAAGGTGAAAAACTGTTTTTT	CASSNRGQGEKLFF
NA	TRBD2	TRBV10-3	TRBJ2-7	TGTGCCATCTCCGGAAGCGGGGATACCTACGAGCAGTACTTC	CAISGSGDTYEQYF